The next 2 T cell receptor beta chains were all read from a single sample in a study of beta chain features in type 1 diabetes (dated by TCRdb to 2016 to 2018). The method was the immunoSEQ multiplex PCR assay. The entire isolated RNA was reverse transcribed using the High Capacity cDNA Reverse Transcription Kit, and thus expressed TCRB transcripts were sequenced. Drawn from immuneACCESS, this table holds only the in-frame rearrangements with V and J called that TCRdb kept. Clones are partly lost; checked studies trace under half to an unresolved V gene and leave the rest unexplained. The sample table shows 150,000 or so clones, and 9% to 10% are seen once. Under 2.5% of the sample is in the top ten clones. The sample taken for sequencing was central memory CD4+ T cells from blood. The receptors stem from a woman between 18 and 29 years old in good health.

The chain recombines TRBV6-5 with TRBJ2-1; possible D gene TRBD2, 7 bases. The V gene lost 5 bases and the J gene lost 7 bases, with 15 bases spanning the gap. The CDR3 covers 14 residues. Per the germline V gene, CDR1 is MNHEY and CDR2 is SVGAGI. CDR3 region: CASSRNREGNEQFF. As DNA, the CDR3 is TGTGCCAGCAGTCGAAACAGGGAGGGGAATGAGCAGTTCTTC.

The CDR3 region is CASSTDINNEQFF. The DNA of the CDR3 is TGTGCCAGCAGCACGGACATTAACAATGAGCAGTTCTTC. The rearrangement joins TRBV11-2 to TRBJ2-1; D possibly corresponds to TRBD1 (5 bases). Germline V gene data show CDR1 as SGHAT and CDR2 as FQNNGV. With 5 bases removed from V and 5 bases from J, the gap between germline ends came to 10 bases. The CDR3 runs 13 residues. Complete variable domain (other parts from reference TRBV11-2 and TRBJ2-1): EAGVAQSPRYKIIEKRQSVAFWCNPISGHATLYWYQQILGQGPKLLIQFQNNGVVDDSQLPKDRFSAERLKGVDSTLKIQPAKLEDSAVYLCASSTDINNEQFFGPGTRLTVL.